A selection of T cell receptor beta chains follows, all from one sample in a study of identical twins. TCRdb re-derived calls from the 5' RACE reads in MiXCR, one entry per CDR3 protein. The table shows 450,000 to 600,000 distinct CDR3 sequences, with 20% to 25% occurring only once. The same data also contributed to another study, on yellow fever vaccine responses in identical twins.

The sample comprised CD4+ T cells sorted from blood. The receptors here all came from a young woman in good health. Both conserved end residues are part of each CDR3. The D gene is left open where the match is weak. Only some rows state a clone size, as once, few, many or a class for expanded clones.

. | 14 | TRBV10-2 | . | CASSESVGGYEQYF
. | 18 | TRBV4-1 | . | CASSGASPTYSGANVLTF
. | 17 | TRBV5-1 | TRBD1 | CASSYYPGQGGNTEAFF
few | 16 | TRBV9 | TRBD2 | CASSVGAAGGLNEQFF
. | 16 | TRBV5-5 | . | CASSLGLLDYTGELFF
. | 12 | TRBV19 | TRBD1 | CASSVPGGEQYF
. | 14 | TRBV10-3 | . | CAISIDSGANVLTF
. | 16 | TRBV7-6 | . | CASNSRGTKNTGELFF
few | 14 | TRBV20-1 | . | CSGGSGLATDTQYF
. | 13 | TRBV20-1 | . | CSAKSSLLDTQYF